This paragraph reports one TCR beta chain. What it binds is unknown. The data stem from a study of Tregs in tolerant kidney transplant recipients. The CDR3 is made up of 15 amino acids. The V gene end was trimmed by 7 bases and the J gene end by 4 bases; junction bases not matched to a gene: 8. Looked up from germline, CDR1 is SNHLY and CDR2 is FYNNEI. Data came from immunoSEQ multiplex PCR; TCRdb stores just in-frame clones and leaves some out. This sample carries about 240,000 clones, approximately 83% of them seen once, and the ten largest clones take about 0.64%. General study findings and limits: Few patients were studied, so findings need validation in larger groups. Expanding Tregs on activated donor B cells appeared to best identify donor-specific TCRbeta clones. Biological reproducibility was not directly addressed in this study.

CD4+CD25+CD127- Tregs, CD4+CD25- non-Tregs, CD4 and CD8 cells were sorted. V is TRBV2 and J is TRBJ2-5; 11 bases match TRBD1. Specimen: CD4+ T cells from blood. This receptor was taken from a human donor in good health. CDR3 in amino acids: CASTFGQGAGETQYF. Written as DNA, the CDR3 is TGTGCCAGCACATTCGGACAGGGGGCTGGAGAGACCCAGTACTTC.